This TCR beta chain was found in a study of cytomegalovirus exposure and HLA in healthy donors. The method was immunoSEQ multiplex PCR; TCRdb's version includes in-frame clones alone and lacks a portion of them. This table has 180,000 or so clones, around 83% appearing once. The germline V gene encodes CDR1 MNHNY and CDR2 SVGAGI (reference sequence). V was trimmed by 8 bases and J by 6 bases, leaving 9 bases between them. The CDR3 runs 11 residues. The receptor's source is a woman under 40 in good health and CMV-seropositive. This chain joins TRBV6-6 and TRBJ2-3, with D hard to call. Sequencing was done on a sample of PBMCs. The CDR3 here is CASAEVDTQYF. The CDR3 DNA follows: TGTGCCAGCGCAGAGGTGGATACGCAGTATTTT.